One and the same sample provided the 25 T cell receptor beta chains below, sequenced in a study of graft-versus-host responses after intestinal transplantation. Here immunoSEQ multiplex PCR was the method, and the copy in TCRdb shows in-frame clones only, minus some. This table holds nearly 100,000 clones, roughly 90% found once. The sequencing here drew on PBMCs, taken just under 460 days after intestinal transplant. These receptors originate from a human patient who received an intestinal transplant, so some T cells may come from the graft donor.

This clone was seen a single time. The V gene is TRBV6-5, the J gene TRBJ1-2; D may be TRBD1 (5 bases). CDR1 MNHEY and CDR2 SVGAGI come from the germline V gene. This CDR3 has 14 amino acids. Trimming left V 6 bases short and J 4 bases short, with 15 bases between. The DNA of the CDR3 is TGTGCCAGCAGGGAACAGGCCTCGCTCTATGGCTACACCTTC. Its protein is CASREQASLYGYTF.

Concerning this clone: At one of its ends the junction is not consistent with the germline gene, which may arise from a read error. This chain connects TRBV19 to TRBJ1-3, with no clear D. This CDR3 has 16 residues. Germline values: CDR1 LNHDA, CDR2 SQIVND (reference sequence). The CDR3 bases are TGTGCCAGTAGTATGACGGAATACCTCTCTGGAAACACCGTATATTTT. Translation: CASSMTEYLSGNTVYF.

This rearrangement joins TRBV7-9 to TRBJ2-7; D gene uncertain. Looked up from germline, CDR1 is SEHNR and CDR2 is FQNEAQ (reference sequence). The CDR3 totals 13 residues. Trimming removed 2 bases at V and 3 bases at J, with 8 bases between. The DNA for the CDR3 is TGTGCCAGCAGCTTACAGGAGAACTACGAGCAGTACTTC. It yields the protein CASSLQENYEQYF.

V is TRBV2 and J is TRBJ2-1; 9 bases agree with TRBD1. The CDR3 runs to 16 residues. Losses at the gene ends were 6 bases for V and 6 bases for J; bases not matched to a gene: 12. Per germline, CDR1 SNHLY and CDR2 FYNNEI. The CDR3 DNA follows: TGTGCCAGCAGCCCACCCCCCGGGACAGGGATCAATGAGCAGTTCTTC. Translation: CASSPPPGTGINEQFF.

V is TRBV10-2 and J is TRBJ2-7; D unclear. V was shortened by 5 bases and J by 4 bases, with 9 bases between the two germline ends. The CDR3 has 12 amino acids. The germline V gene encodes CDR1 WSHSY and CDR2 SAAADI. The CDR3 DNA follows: TGCGCCAGCAGTCCAGCCACATACGAGCAGTACTTC. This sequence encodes CASSPATYEQYF.

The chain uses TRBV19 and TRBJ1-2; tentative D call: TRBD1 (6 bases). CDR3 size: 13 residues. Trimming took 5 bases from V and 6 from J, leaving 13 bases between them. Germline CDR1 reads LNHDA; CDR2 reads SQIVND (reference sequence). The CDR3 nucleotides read TGTGCCAGTAGTCGAGACAGGCACGATGGCTACACCTTC. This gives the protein CASSRDRHDGYTF.

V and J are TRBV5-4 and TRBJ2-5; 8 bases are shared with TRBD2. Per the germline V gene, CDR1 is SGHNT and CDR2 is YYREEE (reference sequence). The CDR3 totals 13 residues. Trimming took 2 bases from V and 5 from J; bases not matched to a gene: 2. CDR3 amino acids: CASSFPGGETQYF. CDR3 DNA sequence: TGTGCCAGCAGCTTTCCGGGGGGGGAGACCCAGTACTTC. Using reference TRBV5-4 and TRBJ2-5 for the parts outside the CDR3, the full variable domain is ETGVTQSPTHLIKTRGQQVTLRCSSQSGHNTVSWYQQALGQGPQFIFQYYREEENGRGNFPPRFSGLQFPNYSSELNVNALELDDSALYLCASSFPGGETQYFGPGTRLLVL.

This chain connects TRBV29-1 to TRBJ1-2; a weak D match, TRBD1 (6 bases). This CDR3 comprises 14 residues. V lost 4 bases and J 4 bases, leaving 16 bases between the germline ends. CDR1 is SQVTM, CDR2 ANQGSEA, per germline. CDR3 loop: CSVVGAPLSYGYTF. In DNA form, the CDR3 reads TGCAGCGTTGTGGGGGCCCCCCTTTCCTATGGCTACACCTTC.

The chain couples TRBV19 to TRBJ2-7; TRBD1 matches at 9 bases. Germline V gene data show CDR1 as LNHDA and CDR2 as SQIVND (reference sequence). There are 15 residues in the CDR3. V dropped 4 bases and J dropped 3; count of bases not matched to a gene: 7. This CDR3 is CASSNPGTGHYEQYF. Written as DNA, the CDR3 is TGTGCCAGTAGTAACCCCGGGACAGGGCACTACGAGCAGTACTTC.

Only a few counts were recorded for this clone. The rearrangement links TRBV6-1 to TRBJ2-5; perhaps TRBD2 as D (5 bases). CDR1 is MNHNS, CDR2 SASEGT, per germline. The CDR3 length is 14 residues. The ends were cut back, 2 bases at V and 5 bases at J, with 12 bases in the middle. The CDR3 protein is CASSERGDRETQYF. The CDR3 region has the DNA TGTGCCAGCAGTGAACGGGGAGATCGGGAGACCCAGTACTTC.

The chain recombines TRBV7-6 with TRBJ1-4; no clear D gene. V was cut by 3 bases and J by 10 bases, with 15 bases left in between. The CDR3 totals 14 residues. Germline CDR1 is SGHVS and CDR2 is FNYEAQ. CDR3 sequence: CASSFRAADGKLFF. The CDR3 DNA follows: TGTGCCAGCAGCTTCCGGGCCGCGGACGGAAAACTGTTTTTT.

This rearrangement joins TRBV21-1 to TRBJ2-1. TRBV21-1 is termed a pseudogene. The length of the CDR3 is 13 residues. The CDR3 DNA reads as TGTGCCAGCAGCAAGGTAGGTGACAATGAGCAGTTCTTC. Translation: CASSKVGDNEQFF.

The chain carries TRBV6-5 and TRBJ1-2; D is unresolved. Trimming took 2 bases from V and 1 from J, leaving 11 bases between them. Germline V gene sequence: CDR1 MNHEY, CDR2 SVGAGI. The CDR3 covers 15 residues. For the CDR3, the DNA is TGTGCCAGCAGTTACGGTCTCCCCGGTAACTATGGCTACACCTTC. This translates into CASSYGLPGNYGYTF.

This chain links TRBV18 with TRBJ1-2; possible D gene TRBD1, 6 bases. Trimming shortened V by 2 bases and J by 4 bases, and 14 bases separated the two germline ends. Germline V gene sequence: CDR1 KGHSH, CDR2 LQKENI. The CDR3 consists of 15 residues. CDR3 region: CASSPSSGEGYGYTF. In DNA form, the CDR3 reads TGTGCCAGCTCACCATCCTCAGGGGAGGGCTATGGCTACACCTTC.

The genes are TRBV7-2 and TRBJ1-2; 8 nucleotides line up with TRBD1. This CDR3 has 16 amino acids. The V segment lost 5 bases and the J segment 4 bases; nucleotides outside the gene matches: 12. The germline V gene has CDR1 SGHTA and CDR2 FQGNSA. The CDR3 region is CASSLPGQETTYGYTF. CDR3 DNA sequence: TGTGCCAGCAGCCTACCGGGACAGGAGACAACCTATGGCTACACCTTC. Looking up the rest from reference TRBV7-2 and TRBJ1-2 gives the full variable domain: GAGVSQSPSNKVTEKGKDVELRCDPISGHTALYWYRQSLGQGLEFLIYFQGNSAPDKSGLPSDRFSAERTGGSVSTLTIQRTQQEDSAVYLCASSLPGQETTYGYTFGSGTRLTVV.

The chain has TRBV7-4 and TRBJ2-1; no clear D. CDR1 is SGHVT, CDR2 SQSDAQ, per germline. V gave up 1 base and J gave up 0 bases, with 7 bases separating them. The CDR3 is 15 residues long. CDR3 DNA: TGTGCCAGCAGCTTAGTGGTCGGCTCCTACAATGAGCAGTTCTTC. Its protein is CASSLVVGSYNEQFF.

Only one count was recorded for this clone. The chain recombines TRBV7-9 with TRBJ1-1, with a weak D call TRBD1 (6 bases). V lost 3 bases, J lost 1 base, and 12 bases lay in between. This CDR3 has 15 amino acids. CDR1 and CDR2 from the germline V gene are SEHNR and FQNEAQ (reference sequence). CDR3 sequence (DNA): TGTGCCAGCAGCTTCCCGACAGGCTCGAACACTGAAGCTTTCTTT. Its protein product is CASSFPTGSNTEAFF. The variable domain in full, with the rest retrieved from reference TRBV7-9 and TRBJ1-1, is DTGVSQNPRHKITKRGQNVTFRCDPISEHNRLYWYRQTLGQGPEFLTYFQNEAQLEKSRLLSDRFSAERPKGSFSTLEIQRTEQGDSAMYLCASSFPTGSNTEAFFGQGTRLTVV.

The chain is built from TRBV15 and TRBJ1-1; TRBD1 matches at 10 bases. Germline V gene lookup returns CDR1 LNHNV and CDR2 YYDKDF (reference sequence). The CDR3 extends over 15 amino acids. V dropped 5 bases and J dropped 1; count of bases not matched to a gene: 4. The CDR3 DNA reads TGTGCCACCAGCGGACGGACAGGGGGGAACACTGAAGCTTTCTTT. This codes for CATSGRTGGNTEAFF.

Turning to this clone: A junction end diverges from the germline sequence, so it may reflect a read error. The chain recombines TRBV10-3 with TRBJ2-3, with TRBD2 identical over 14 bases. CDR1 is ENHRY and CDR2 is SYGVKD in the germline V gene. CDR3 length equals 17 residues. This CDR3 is CAISGLAGGRGADTQYF. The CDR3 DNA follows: TGTGCCATAAGTGGACTAGCGGGGGGAAGGGGGGCAGATACGCAGTATTTT.

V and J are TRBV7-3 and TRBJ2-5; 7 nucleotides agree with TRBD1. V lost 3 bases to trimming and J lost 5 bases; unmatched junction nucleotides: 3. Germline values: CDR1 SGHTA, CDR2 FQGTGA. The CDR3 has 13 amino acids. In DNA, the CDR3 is TGTGCCAGCAGCTTTACAGGGGTGGAGACCCAGTACTTC. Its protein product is CASSFTGVETQYF.

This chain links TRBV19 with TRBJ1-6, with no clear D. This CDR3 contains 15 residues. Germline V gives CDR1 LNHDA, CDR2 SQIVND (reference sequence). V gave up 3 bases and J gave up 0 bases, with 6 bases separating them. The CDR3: CASSIGSSYNSPLHF. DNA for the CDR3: TGTGCCAGTAGTATCGGAAGCTCCTATAATTCACCCCTCCACTTT.

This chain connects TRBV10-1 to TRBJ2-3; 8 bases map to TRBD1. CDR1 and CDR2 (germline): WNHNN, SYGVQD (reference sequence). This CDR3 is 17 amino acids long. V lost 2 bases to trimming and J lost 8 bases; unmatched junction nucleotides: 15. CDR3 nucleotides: TGCGCCAGCAGTGAGGGACAGGGTCGGGGGACCGGTGGTACGCAGTATTTT. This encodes CASSEGQGRGTGGTQYF.

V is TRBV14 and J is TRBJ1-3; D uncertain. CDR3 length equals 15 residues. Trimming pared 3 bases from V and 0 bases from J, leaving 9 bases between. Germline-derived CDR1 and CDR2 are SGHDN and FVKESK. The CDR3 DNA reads TGTGCCAGCAGCCAGGTCCCACTCTCTGGAAACACCATATATTTT. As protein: CASSQVPLSGNTIYF.

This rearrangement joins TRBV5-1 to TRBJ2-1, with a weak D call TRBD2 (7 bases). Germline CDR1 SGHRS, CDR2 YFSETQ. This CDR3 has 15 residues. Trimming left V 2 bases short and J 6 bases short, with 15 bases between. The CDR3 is CASSFVWEGVNEQFF. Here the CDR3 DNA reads TGCGCCAGCAGCTTCGTTTGGGAGGGGGTCAATGAGCAGTTCTTC.

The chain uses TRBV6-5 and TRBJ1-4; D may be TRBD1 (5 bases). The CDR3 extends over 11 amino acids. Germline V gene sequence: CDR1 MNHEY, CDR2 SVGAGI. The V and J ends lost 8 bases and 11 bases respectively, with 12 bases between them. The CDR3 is CASGLRGKLFF. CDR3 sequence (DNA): TGTGCCAGCGGCCTCCGGGGGAAACTGTTTTTT.